This T cell receptor beta chain was observed in a study of blood T cell repertoires in COVID-19. Turning to the study itself: Spain, Italy and the United States supplied samples that represented acute and convalescent COVID-19. PBMCs, B-cell-depleted T cells, or T cells provided the cDNA or gDNA that made up the material.

In the authors' methods: From reference gene primer amplification, estimates of nucleated cell counts were derived. Profiled with immunoSEQ multiplex PCR; TCRdb holds only in-frame clones, not every one. That table is the source of V, J and clone size, and D and trimming were worked out from the DNA. The sample records about 360,000 clones, 81% being singletons. V was cut by 1 base and J by 9 bases, with 14 bases left in between. CDR1 SGHRS and CDR2 YFSETQ come from the germline V gene. CDR3 length equals 13 residues. Source material: peripheral blood. This sequence originates from a human donor with acute or convalescent COVID-19. The donor label of this sample is uncertain. The chain is built from TRBV5-1 and TRBJ2-7, with TRBD1 as a possible D gene (5 bases). The CDR3 is CASSLTKDSAQYF. CDR3 nucleotides: TGCGCCAGCAGCTTGACCAAAGACAGTGCGCAGTACTTC.